This T cell receptor (beta chain) was sequenced in a study of spatial heterogeneity in lung cancer. Findings of the study overall: Ubiquitous, expanded tumor-derived TCRs were more frequently observed in blood at resection than at follow-up.

TCRdb independently ran MiXCR on the 5' RACE reads; one entry per CDR3 protein. The table records around 47,000 distinct CDR3 sequences, 6% to 8.5% of them present only once. This clonotype was counted at least ten times. Its antigen remains unidentified. This CDR3 region has 13 residues. Germline CDR1 DFQATT, CDR2 SNEGSKA (reference sequence). Trimming at V came to 5 bases and at J to 4 bases, leaving 4 bases not matched to a gene. The time point was: blood at routine non-recurrence follow-up after resection. Unsorted samples of tumor, nontumor lung or frozen PBMC had their whole RNA sequenced. The TCR comes from a female donor with early-stage non-small cell lung cancer. The source material was PBMCs, sampled at follow-up. The chain combines TRBV20-1 with TRBJ2-7, with 11 bases lining up with TRBD2. DNA of the CDR3: TGCAGTGCTCCACGGACTAGCGGGTACGAGCAGTACTTC. Protein product: CSAPRTSGYEQYF.